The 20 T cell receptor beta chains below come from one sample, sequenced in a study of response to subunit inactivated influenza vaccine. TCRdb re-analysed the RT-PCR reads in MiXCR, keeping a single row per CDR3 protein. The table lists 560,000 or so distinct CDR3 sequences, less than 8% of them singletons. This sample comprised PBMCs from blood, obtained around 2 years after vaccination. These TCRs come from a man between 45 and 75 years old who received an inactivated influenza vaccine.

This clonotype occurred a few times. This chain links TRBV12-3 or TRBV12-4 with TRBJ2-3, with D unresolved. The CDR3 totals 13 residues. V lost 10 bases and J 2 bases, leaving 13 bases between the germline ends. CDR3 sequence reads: CATTALLTDTQYF. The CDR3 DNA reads TGTGCCACTACGGCGTTGCTCACAGATACGCAGTATTTT.

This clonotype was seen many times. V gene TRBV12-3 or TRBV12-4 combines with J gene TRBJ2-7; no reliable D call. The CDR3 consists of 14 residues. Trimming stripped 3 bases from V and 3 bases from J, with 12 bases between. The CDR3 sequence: CASSFGWADYEQYF. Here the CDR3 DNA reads TGTGCCAGCAGTTTTGGTTGGGCAGACTACGAGCAGTACTTC.

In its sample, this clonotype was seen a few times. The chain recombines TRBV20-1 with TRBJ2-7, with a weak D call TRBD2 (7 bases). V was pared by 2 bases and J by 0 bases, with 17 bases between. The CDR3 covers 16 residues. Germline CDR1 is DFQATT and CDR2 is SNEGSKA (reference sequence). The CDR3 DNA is TGCAGTGCTAGATCCCCCGTGGGGGGGGCCTCCTACGAGCAGTACTTC. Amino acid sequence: CSARSPVGGASYEQYF.

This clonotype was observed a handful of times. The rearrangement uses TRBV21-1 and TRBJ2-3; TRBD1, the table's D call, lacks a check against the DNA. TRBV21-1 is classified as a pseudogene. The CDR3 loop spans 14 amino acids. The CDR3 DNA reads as TGTGCCAGCAACTCGACAGGGGTTCAAGATACGCAGTATTTT. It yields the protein CASNSTGVQDTQYF.

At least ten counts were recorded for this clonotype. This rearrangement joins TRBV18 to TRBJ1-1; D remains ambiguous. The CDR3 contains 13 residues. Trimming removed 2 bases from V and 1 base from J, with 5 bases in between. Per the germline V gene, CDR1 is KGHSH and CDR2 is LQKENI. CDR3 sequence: CASSPGRNTEAFF. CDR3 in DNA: TGTGCCAGCTCACCAGGACGGAACACTGAAGCTTTCTTT.

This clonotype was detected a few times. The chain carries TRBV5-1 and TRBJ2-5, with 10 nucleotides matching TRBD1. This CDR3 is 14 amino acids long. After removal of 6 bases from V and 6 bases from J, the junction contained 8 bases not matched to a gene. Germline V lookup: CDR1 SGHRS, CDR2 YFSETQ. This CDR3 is CASNPGQGRQTQYF. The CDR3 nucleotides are TGCGCCAGCAACCCGGGACAGGGGCGGCAGACCCAGTACTTC.

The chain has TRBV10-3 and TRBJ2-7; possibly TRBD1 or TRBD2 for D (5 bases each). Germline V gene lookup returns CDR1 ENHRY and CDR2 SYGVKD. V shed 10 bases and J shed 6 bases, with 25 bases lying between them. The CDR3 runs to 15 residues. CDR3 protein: CATEYGTGVLAEQYF. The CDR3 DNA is TGTGCCACGGAGTACGGGACCGGGGTCTTGGCCGAGCAGTACTTC.

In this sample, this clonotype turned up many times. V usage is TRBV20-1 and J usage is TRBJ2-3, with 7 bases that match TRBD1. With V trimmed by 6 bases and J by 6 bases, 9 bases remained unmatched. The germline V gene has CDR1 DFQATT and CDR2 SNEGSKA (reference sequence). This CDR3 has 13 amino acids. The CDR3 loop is CSARQGVADTQYF. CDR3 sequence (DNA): TGCAGTGCAAGACAGGGAGTAGCGGATACGCAGTATTTT.

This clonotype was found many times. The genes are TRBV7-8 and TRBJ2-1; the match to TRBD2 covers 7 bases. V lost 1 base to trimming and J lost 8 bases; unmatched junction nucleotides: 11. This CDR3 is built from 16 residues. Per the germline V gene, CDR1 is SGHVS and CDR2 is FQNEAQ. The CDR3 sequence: CASSLGAGSLSYEQFF. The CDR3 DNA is TGTGCCAGCAGCTTAGGAGCGGGGAGTTTAAGTTATGAGCAGTTCTTC.

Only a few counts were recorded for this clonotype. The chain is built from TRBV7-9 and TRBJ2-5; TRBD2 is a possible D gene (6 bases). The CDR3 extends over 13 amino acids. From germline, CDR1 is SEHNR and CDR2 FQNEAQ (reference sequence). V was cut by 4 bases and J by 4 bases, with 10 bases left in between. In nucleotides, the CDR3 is TGTGCCAGCAGCTATAGCGGTGTAGAGACCCAGTACTTC. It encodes CASSYSGVETQYF. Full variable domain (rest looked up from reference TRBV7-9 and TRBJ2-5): DTGVSQNPRHKITKRGQNVTFRCDPISEHNRLYWYRQTLGQGPEFLTYFQNEAQLEKSRLLSDRFSAERPKGSFSTLEIQRTEQGDSAMYLCASSYSGVETQYFGPGTRLLVL.

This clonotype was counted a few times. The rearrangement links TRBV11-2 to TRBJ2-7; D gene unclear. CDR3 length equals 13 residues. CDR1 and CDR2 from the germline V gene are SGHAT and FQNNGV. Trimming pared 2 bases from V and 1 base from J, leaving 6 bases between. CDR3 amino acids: CASSLRRSYEQYF. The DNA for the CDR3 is TGTGCCAGCAGCTTACGGCGTTCCTACGAGCAGTACTTC.

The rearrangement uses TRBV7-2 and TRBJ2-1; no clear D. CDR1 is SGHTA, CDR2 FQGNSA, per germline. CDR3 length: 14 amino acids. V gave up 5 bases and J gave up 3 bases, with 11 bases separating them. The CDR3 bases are TGTGCCAGCAGCCCGGCCTTAATCTACAATGAGCAGTTCTTC. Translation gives CASSPALIYNEQFF. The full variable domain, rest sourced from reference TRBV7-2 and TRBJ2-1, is GAGVSQSPSNKVTEKGKDVELRCDPISGHTALYWYRQSLGQGLEFLIYFQGNSAPDKSGLPSDRFSAERTGGSVSTLTIQRTQQEDSAVYLCASSPALIYNEQFFGPGTRLTVL.

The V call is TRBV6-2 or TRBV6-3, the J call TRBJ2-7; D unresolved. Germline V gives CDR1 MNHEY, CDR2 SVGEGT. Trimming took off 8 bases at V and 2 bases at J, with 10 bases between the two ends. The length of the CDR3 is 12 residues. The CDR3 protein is CASSDMAYEQYF. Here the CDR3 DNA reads TGTGCCAGCTCTGATATGGCCTACGAGCAGTACTTC.

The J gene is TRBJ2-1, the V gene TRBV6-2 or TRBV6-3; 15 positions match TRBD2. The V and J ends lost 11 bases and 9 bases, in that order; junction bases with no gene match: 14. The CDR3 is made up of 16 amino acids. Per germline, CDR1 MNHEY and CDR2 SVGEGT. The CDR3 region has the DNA TGTGCCGCCTATAGGACTAGCGGGGGGGCTTCTGGTGAGCAGTTCTTC. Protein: CAAYRTSGGASGEQFF.

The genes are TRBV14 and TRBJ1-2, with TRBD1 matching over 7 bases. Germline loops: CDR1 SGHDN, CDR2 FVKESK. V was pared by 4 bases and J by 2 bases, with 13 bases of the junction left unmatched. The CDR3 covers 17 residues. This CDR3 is CASSPTPGQETNYGYTF. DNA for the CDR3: TGTGCCAGCAGCCCAACCCCTGGACAGGAGACGAACTATGGCTACACCTTC.

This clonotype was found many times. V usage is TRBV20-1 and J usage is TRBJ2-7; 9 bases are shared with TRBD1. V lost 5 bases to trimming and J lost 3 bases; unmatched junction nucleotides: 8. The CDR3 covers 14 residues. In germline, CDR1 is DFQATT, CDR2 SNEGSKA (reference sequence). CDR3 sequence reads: CSAYPGTGHYEQYF. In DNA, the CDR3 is TGCAGTGCTTACCCCGGGACAGGGCACTACGAGCAGTACTTC.

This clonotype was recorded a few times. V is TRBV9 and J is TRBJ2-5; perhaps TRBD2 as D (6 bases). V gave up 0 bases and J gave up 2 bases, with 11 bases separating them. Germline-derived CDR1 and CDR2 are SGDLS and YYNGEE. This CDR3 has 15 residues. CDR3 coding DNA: TGTGCCAGCAGCGTAGCCGGGGGAGCTCAAGAGACCCAGTACTTC. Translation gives CASSVAGGAQETQYF.

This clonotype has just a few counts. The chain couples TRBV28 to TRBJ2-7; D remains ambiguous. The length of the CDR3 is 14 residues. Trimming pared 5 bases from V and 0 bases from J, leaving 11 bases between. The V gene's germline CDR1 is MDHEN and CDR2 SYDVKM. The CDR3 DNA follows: TGTGCCAGCAGTGGTTGGTTAAACTCCTACGAGCAGTACTTC. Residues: CASSGWLNSYEQYF.

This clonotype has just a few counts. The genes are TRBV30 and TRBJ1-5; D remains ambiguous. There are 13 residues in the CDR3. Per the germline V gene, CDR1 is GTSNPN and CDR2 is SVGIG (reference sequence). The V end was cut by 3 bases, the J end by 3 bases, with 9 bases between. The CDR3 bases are TGTGCCTGGAGCAGACGGATCAATCAGCCCCAGCATTTT. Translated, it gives CAWSRRINQPQHF.

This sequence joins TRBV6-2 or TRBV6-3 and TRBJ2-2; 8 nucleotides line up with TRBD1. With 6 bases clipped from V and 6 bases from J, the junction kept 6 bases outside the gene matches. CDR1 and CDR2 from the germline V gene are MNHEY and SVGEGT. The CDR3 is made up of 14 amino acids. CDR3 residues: CASRYDRGSGELFF. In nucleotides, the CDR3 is TGTGCCAGCAGATATGACAGGGGATCCGGGGAGCTGTTTTTT.